A single TCR beta chain is shown here with its context. What it binds is not known. With 60 Vbeta and 13 Jbeta primers, the PCR was carried out. Clones were sequenced by immunoSEQ multiplex PCR, and TCRdb holds only the in-frame ones, with some missing. The data contain about 140,000 clones, around four fifths of them singletons. These data belong to a study of cytomegalovirus exposure and HLA in healthy donors. As for the study in general: Earlier, about 180 million T cells were analyzed, and some 120 million unique TCR beta sequences were found among them.

The CDR3 sequence is 18 residues long. Germline-derived CDR1 and CDR2 are MGHRA and YSYEKL. V was shortened by 1 base and J by 4 bases, with 22 bases between the two germline ends. Study conclusions and caveats: Within an earlier analysis, most TCR beta V segments proved productive either about 90% or about 30% of the time. Later analysis identified a missense DCLRE1C variant that was linked to TCR beta V- and J-gene trimming. TCR beta sequences reportedly predicted the HLA-A and HLA-B alleles of most subjects accurately.

The source is a man in his thirties or forties in good health and CMV-seropositive. V and J are TRBV4-1 and TRBJ1-2, with a weak D call TRBD1 (6 bases). The specimen sequenced was PBMCs. The CDR3 loop is CASSQVSGVGGFIYGYTF. Written as DNA, the CDR3 is TGCGCCAGCAGCCAAGTTTCTGGGGTAGGGGGATTTATCTATGGCTACACCTTC.